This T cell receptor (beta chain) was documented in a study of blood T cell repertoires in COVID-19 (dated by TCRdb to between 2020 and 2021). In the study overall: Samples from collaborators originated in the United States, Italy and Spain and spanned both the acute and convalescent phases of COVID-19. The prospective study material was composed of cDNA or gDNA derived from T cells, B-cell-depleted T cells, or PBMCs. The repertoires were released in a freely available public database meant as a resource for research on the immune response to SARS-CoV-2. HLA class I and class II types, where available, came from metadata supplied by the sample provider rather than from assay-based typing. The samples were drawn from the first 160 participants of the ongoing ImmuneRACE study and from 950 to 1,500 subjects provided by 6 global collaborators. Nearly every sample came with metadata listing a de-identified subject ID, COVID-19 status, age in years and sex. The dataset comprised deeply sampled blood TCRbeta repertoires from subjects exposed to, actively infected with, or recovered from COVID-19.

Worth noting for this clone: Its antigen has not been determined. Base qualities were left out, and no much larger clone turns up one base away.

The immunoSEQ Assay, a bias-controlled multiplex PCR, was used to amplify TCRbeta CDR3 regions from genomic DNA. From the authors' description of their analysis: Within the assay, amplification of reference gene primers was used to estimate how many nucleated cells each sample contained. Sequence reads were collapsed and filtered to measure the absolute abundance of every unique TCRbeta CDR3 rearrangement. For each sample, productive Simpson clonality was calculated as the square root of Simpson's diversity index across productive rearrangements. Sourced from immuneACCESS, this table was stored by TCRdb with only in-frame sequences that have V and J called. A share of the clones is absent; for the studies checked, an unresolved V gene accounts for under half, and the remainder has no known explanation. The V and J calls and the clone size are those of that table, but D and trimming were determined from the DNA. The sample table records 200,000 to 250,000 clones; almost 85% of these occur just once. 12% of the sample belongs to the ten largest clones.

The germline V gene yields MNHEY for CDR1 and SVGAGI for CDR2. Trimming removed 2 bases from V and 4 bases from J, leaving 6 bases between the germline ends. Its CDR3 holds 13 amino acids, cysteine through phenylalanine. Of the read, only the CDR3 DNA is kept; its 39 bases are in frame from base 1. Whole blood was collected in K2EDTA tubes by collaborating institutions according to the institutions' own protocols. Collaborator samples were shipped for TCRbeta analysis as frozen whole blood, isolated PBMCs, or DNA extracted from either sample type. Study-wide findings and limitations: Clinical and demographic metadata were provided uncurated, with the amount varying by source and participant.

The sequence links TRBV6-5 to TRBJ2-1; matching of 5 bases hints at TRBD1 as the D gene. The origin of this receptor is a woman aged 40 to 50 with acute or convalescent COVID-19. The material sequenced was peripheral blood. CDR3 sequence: CASSYRQYNEQFF. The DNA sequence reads TGTGCCAGCAGTTACCGACAGTACAATGAGCAGTTCTTC.